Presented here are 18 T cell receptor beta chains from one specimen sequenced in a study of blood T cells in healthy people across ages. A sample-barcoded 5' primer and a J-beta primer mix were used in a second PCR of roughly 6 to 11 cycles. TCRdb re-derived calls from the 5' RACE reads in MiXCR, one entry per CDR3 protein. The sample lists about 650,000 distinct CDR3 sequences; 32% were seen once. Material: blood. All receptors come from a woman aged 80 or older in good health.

DNA for the CDR3: TGTGCCAGCGCAAGGTACCGGGACGGACGTCAGCCCCAGCATTTT. It translates to CASARYRDGRQPQHF. V and J are TRBV19 and TRBJ1-5; D might be TRBD1 (5 bases). Germline loops: CDR1 LNHDA, CDR2 SQIVND (reference sequence). V lost 9 bases, J lost 6 bases, and 21 bases lay in between. The CDR3 runs to 15 residues. The full variable domain, rest sourced from reference TRBV19 and TRBJ1-5, is DGGITQSPKYLFRKEGQNVTLSCEQNLNHDAMYWYRQDPGQGLRLIYYSQIVNDFQKGDIAEGYSVSREKKESFPLTVTSAQKNPTAFYLCASARYRDGRQPQHFGDGTRLSIL.

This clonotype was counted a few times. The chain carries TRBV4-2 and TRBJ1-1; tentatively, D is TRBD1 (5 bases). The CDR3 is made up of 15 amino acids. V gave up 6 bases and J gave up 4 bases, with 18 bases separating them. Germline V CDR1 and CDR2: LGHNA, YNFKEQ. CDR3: CASRPGTVGGTEAFF. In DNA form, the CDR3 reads TGTGCCAGCAGGCCCGGGACGGTTGGGGGCACTGAAGCTTTCTTT.

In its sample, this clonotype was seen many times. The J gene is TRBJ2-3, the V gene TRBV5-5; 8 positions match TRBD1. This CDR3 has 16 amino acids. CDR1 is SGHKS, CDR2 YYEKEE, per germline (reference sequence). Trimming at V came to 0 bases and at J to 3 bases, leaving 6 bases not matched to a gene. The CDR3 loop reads CASSLVRQGATDTQYF. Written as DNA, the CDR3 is TGTGCCAGCAGCTTGGTGCGGCAGGGGGCAACAGATACGCAGTATTTT.

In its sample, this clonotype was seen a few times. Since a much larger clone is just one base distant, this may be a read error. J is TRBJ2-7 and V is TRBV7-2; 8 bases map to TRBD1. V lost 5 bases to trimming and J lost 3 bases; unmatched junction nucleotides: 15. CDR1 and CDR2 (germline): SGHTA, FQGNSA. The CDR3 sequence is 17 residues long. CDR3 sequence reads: CASSPDRGGYNCYEQYF. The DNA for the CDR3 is TGTGCCAGCAGCCCAGACAGGGGCGGGTACAACTGCTACGAGCAGTACTTC.

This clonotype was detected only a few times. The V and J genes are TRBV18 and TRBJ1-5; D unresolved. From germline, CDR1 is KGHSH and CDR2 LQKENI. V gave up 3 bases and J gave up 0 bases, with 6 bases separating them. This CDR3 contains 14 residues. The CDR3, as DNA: TGTGCCAGCTCACCTCCGAATAGCAATCAGCCCCAGCATTTT. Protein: CASSPPNSNQPQHF.

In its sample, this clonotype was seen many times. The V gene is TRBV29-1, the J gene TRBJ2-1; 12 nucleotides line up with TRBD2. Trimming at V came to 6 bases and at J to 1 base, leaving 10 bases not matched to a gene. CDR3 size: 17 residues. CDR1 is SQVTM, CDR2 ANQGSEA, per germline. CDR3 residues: CSVLGASGGASYNEQFF. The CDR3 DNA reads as TGCAGCGTCCTCGGGGCTAGCGGGGGGGCTTCCTACAATGAGCAGTTCTTC.

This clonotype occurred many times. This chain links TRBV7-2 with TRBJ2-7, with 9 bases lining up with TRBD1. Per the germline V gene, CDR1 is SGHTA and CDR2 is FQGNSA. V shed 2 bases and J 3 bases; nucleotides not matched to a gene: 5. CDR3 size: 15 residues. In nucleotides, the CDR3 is TGTGCCAGCAGCTTATATAGACAGGGGGGCTACGAGCAGTACTTC. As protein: CASSLYRQGGYEQYF.

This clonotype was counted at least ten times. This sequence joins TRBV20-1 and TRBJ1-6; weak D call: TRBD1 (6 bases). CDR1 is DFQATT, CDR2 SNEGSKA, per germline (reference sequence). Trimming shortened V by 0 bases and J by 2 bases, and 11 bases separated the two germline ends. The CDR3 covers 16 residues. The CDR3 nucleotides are TGCAGTGCTAGAGATCCCGGGACACCCTATAATTCACCCCTCCACTTT. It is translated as CSARDPGTPYNSPLHF.

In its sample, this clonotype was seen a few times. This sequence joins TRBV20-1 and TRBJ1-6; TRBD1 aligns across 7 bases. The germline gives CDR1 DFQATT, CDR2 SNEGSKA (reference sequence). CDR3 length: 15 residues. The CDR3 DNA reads TGCAGGGAAGAAAAAGGGGGCATCAATGGTTCACCCCTCCACTTT. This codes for CREEKGGINGSPLHF.

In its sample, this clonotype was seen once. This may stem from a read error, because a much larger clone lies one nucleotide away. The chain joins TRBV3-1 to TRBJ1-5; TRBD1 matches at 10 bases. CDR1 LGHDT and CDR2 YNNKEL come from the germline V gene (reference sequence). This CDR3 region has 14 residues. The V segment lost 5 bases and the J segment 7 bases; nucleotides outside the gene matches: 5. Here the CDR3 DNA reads TGTGCCAGCAGCGGGACAGGGGAGAGGCAGCCCCAGCATTTT. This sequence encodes CASSGTGERQPQHF.

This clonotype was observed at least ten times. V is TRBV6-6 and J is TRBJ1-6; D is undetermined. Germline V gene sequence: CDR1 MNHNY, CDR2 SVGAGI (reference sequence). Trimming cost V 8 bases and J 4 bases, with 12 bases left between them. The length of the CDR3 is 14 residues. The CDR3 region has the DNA TGTGCCAGCCGCGGCGATGGATATAATTCACCCCTCCACTTT. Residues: CASRGDGYNSPLHF.

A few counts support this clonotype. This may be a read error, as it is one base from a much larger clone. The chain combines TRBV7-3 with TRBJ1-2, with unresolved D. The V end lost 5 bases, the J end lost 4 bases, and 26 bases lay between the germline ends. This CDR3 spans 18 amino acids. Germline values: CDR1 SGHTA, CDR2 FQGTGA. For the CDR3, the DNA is TGTGCCAGCAGCCCCCCGCGTTGGTCCCAGTGGGTTAGCTATGGCTACACCTTC. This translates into CASSPPRWSQWVSYGYTF.

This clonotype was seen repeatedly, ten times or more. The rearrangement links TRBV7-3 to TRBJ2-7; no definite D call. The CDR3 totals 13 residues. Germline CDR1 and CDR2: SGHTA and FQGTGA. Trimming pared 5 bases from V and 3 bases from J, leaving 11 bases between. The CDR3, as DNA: TGTGCCAGCAGCCCCGGACCGAACTACGAGCAGTACTTC. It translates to CASSPGPNYEQYF.

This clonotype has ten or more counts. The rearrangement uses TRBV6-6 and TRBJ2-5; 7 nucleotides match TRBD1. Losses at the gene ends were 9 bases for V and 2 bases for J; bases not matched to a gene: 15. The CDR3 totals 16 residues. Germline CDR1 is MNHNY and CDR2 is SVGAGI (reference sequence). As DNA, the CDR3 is TGTGCCAGTACTCCCACCAGGGGGAGAGGTCAAGAGACCCAGTACTTC. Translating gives CASTPTRGRGQETQYF.

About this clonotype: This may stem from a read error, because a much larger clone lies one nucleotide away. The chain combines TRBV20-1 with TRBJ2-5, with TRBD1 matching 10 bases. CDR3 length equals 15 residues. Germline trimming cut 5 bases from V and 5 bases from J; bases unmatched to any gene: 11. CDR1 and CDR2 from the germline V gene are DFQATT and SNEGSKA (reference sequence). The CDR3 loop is CSAGTGTGAWETQYF. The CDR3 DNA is TGCAGTGCTGGAACCGGGACAGGGGCATGGGAGACCCAGTACTTC.

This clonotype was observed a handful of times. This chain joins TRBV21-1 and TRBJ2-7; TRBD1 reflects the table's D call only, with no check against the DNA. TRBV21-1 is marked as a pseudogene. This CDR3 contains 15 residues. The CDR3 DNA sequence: TGTGCCAGCAGCAAAAAAACAGGGCCGGATTGTGGGCAGTACTTC. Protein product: CASSKKTGPDCGQYF.

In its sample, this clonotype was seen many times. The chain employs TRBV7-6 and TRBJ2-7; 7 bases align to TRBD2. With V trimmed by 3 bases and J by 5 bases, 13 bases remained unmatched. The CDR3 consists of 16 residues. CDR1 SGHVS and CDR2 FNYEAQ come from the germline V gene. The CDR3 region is CASSLMGGGRWNEQYF. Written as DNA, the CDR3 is TGTGCCAGCAGCTTGATGGGGGGAGGGCGTTGGAACGAGCAGTACTTC.

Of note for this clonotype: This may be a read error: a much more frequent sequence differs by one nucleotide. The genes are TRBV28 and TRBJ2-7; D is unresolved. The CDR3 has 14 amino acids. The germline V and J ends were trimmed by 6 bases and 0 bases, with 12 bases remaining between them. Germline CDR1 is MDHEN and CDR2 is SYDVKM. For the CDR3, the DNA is TGTGCCAGCAGGCTCTGGGCGGTCTCCTACGAGCAGTACTTC. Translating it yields CASRLWAVSYEQYF.